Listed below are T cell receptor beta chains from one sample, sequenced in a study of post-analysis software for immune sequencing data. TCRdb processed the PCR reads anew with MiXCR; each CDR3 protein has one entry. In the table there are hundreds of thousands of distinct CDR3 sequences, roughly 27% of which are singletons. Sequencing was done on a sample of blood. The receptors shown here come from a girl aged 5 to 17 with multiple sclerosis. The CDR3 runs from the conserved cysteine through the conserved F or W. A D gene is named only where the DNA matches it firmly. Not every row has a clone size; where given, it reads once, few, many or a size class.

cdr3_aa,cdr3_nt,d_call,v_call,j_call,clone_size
CASSYRPEPYNEQYF,TGTGCCAGCAGTTATCGGCCGGAACCCTACAATGAGCAGTACTTC,.,TRBV6-7,TRBJ2-4,few
CSAGYYVFNYGYTF,TGCAGTGCTGGTTATTACGTATTTAACTATGGCTACACCTTC,.,TRBV20-1,TRBJ1-2,.
CASSEEVAGRLDTQYF,TGTGCCAGCAGTGAAGAAGTAGCGGGGCGCTTGGATACGCAGTATTTT,TRBD2,TRBV2,TRBJ2-3,few
CASSGGDSRGNQPQHF,TGTGCCAGCAGCGGGGGGGACAGCCGGGGGAATCAGCCCCAGCATTTT,TRBD1,TRBV5-8,TRBJ1-5,.
CASSSRGGANQPQHF,TGTGCCAGCAGCTCTAGAGGGGGTGCCAATCAGCCCCAGCATTTT,.,TRBV7-8,TRBJ1-5,few
CASSLDIRQPQHF,TGTGCCAGCAGTTTAGACATCCGACAGCCCCAGCATTTT,.,TRBV27,TRBJ1-5,.
CSVRPGNQPQHF,TGCAGTGTTAGACCGGGGAATCAGCCCCAGCATTTT,.,TRBV20-1,TRBJ1-5,.
CSARMRFLAKNIQYF,TGCAGTGCTAGAATGCGGTTCTTAGCCAAAAACATTCAGTACTTC,.,TRBV20-1,TRBJ2-4,.
CASSFAHGGRLPATNEKLFF,TGTGCCAGCAGCTTCGCCCATGGGGGTCGACTCCCCGCAACTAATGAAAAACTGTTTTTT,.,TRBV7-2,TRBJ1-4,few
CSARDPGQGQTQYF,TGCAGTGCTAGAGATCCGGGACAGGGACAGACCCAGTACTTC,TRBD1,TRBV20-1,TRBJ2-5,.
CASSRRGGPQETQYF,TGTGCCAGCAGTCGGCGGGGCGGGCCCCAAGAGACCCAGTACTTC,.,TRBV6-5,TRBJ2-5,.
CASSPRSRETSSYNEQFF,TGTGCCAGCAGCCCCCGCTCGCGGGAGACCTCCTCCTACAATGAGCAGTTCTTC,TRBD2,TRBV7-8,TRBJ2-1,few
CASSPRGKEGQGYNEQFF,TGTGCCAGCAGCCCGCGGGGCAAGGAGGGACAGGGGTACAATGAGCAGTTCTTC,TRBD1,TRBV12-3/TRBV12-4,TRBJ2-1,few
CASSPSGLGASPLHF,TGTGCCAGCAGTCCTAGTGGGTTGGGGGCTTCACCCCTCCACTTT,.,TRBV12-3/TRBV12-4,TRBJ1-6,few
CASSPSANQPQHF,TGTGCCAGCTCACCATCGGCTAATCAGCCCCAGCATTTT,.,TRBV18,TRBJ1-5,.
CASSPGGTAGYQPQHF,TGTGCCAGCAGCCCGGGGGGCACGGCAGGATATCAGCCCCAGCATTTT,.,TRBV3-1,TRBJ1-5,.
CASSLGGGTKETQYF,TGCGCCAGCAGCCTGGGTGGGGGAACCAAAGAGACCCAGTACTTC,.,TRBV5-1,TRBJ2-5,.
CAGSPGVGEKLFF,TGTGCCGGCAGTCCAGGGGTGGGGGAAAAACTGTTTTTT,.,TRBV6-6,TRBJ1-4,.
CSATPTGLAGTDTQYF,TGCAGTGCCACACCCACCGGGCTAGCGGGCACAGATACGCAGTATTTT,TRBD2,TRBV20-1,TRBJ2-3,.
CSANRQGRTEAFF,TGCAGTGCTAATAGACAGGGGCGGACTGAAGCTTTCTTT,TRBD1,TRBV20-1,TRBJ1-1,few
CASSPLGTGNTEAFF,TGCGCCAGCAGCCCACTTGGGACAGGGAACACTGAAGCTTTCTTT,TRBD1,TRBV5-1,TRBJ1-1,many
CASSQGVRYEQYF,TGTGCCAGCAGCCAGGGGGTCCGGTACGAGCAGTACTTC,.,TRBV3-1,TRBJ2-7,.
CASTTEAGRSSYEQYF,TGTGCCAGCACCACAGAGGCCGGCAGGTCCAGCTACGAGCAGTACTTC,.,TRBV28,TRBJ2-7,.
CASSQDSGGETQYF,TGTGCCAGCAGCCAAGATAGTGGCGGGGAGACCCAGTACTTC,.,TRBV4-2,TRBJ2-5,many
CSARDLMRRETQYF,TGCAGTGCTAGAGATCTGATGAGGAGAGAGACCCAGTACTTC,.,TRBV20-1,TRBJ2-5,.
CASSVSREGPRYNEQFF,TGTGCCAGCAGCGTTAGTCGGGAGGGTCCACGATACAATGAGCAGTTCTTC,TRBD2,TRBV9,TRBJ2-1,few
CASSLASVVGQPQHF,TGTGCCAGCAGCTTAGCGTCAGTTGTGGGTCAGCCCCAGCATTTT,.,TRBV7-2,TRBJ1-5,few
CASSLWPGSGNTIYF,TGTGCCAGCAGTTTATGGCCGGGCTCTGGAAACACCATATATTTT,.,TRBV28,TRBJ1-3,.
CASSPGQSNYGYTF,TGTGCCAGCAGCCCGGGACAGTCCAACTATGGCTACACCTTC,TRBD1,TRBV7-9,TRBJ1-2,.
CASSLWRGSTDTQYF,TGTGCCAGCAGCTTGTGGCGGGGGAGCACAGATACGCAGTATTTT,TRBD2,TRBV7-9,TRBJ2-3,few
CAISEQGVVDEQYF,TGTGCCATCAGCGAACAGGGGGTGGTGGACGAGCAGTACTTC,TRBD1,TRBV10-3,TRBJ2-7,few
CASSRALGSQETQYF,TGTGCCAGCAGCAGAGCCCTAGGTTCCCAAGAGACCCAGTACTTC,.,TRBV7-2,TRBJ2-5,.
CASSFIGGPMDEQFF,TGTGCCAGCAGTTTTATCGGGGGGCCGATGGATGAGCAGTTCTTC,.,TRBV28,TRBJ2-1,.
CASSQDPERGNEQYF,TGCGCCAGCAGCCAAGATCCTGAGCGGGGCAACGAGCAGTACTTC,TRBD2,TRBV4-1,TRBJ2-7,.
CASRDVVQPQHF,TGTGCCAGCAGGGATGTCGTTCAGCCCCAGCATTTT,.,TRBV6-2/TRBV6-3,TRBJ1-5,.
CASSLVPGQGAYEQYF,TGTGCCAGCAGCTTAGTTCCGGGCCAGGGGGCCTACGAGCAGTACTTC,TRBD1,TRBV7-9,TRBJ2-7,.
CASSYPRGRFKSPLHF,TGTGCCAGCAGCTACCCGCGGGGGCGGTTTAAGTCACCCCTCCACTTT,.,TRBV6-6,TRBJ1-6,.